The 22 T cell receptor beta chains given below trace back to one sample, sequenced in a study of blood T cell repertoires in COVID-19. Method: immunoSEQ multiplex PCR; TCRdb's copy keeps in-frame clones and lacks some. The profile covers about 250,000 clones, with 80% to 90% appearing a single time and approximately 9% taken by the ten largest. The sequenced material came from PBMCs or T cells enriched from blood (not recorded which). The source is a middle-aged man who had recovered from COVID-19.

The chain is built from TRBV13 and TRBJ2-6; D call uncertain. Germline lookup yields CDR1 PRHDT and CDR2 FYEKMQ (reference sequence). The V and J ends lost 1 base and 1 base respectively, with 8 bases between them. This CDR3 has 16 residues. CDR3 coding DNA: TGTGCCAGCAGCTTAGATGCTATGTCTGGGGCCAACGTCCTGACTTTC. Translating gives CASSLDAMSGANVLTF. Full variable domain (outside the CDR3, taken from reference TRBV13 and TRBJ2-6): AAGVIQSPRHLIKEKRETATLKCYPIPRHDTVYWYQQGPGQDPQFLISFYEKMQSDKGSIPDRFSAQQFSDYHSELNMSSLELGDSALYFCASSLDAMSGANVLTFGAGSRLTVL.

The V and J genes are TRBV19 and TRBJ2-7; possible D gene TRBD2, 5 bases. With 4 bases removed from V and 1 base from J, the gap between germline ends came to 26 bases. Germline V CDR1 and CDR2: LNHDA, SQIVND (reference sequence). The length of the CDR3 is 19 residues. Here the CDR3 DNA reads TGTGCCAGTAGTACTCGGAGGCATATCGGGGATAGGTCGTCCTACGAGCAGTACTTC. Residues: CASSTRRHIGDRSSYEQYF. Full variable domain (rest looked up from reference TRBV19 and TRBJ2-7): DGGITQSPKYLFRKEGQNVTLSCEQNLNHDAMYWYRQDPGQGLRLIYYSQIVNDFQKGDIAEGYSVSREKKESFPLTVTSAQKNPTAFYLCASSTRRHIGDRSSYEQYFGPGTRLTVT.

For the CDR3, the DNA is TGTGCCAGCTCCCAGGGGACAGGGGTCGGTTATGGCTACACCTTC. Residues: CASSQGTGVGYGYTF. This chain links TRBV18 with TRBJ1-2, with TRBD1 matching over 10 bases. This CDR3 contains 15 residues. Looked up from germline, CDR1 is KGHSH and CDR2 is LQKENI. V shed 6 bases, J shed 5 bases, and the junction held 9 bases outside the gene matches.

The chain is built from TRBV11-3 and TRBJ1-5; D gene uncertain. Germline CDR1 and CDR2: SGHNT and YENEEA. Trimming took 2 bases from V and 0 from J, leaving 20 bases between them. The CDR3 totals 19 residues. The CDR3 protein is CASSLFYLRGLHSNQPQHF. CDR3 DNA: TGTGCCAGCAGCTTATTTTATCTTCGGGGTTTGCATAGCAATCAGCCCCAGCATTTT.

This sequence joins TRBV18 and TRBJ1-1; 9 bases are a match to TRBD1. The V and J ends lost 3 bases and 3 bases, in that order; junction bases with no gene match: 8. The CDR3 runs to 16 residues. Germline CDR1 is KGHSH and CDR2 is LQKENI. CDR3 region: CASSPWEDRGDTEAFF. The CDR3, as DNA: TGTGCCAGCTCACCTTGGGAGGACAGGGGAGACACTGAAGCTTTCTTT.

V is TRBV27 and J is TRBJ2-7; tentative D call: TRBD1 (6 bases). V lost 5 bases and J 4 bases, leaving 21 bases between the germline ends. The germline V gene has CDR1 MNHEY and CDR2 SMNVEV (reference sequence). The CDR3 consists of 16 residues. CDR3 amino acids: CASSPHPGQPPYEQYF. CDR3 DNA: TGTGCCAGCAGTCCTCATCCCGGACAGCCTCCTTACGAGCAGTACTTC.

V usage is TRBV19 and J usage is TRBJ1-2, with 8 bases aligning to TRBD1. CDR3 length equals 17 residues. Germline V gene lookup returns CDR1 LNHDA and CDR2 SQIVND (reference sequence). The V gene end was trimmed by 0 bases and the J gene end by 0 bases; junction bases not matched to a gene: 6. CDR3 sequence reads: CASSIDVTGVPNYGYTF. DNA for the CDR3: TGTGCCAGTAGTATAGATGTGACAGGGGTTCCTAACTATGGCTACACCTTC.

This chain joins TRBV5-4 and TRBJ2-7; 8 nucleotides agree with TRBD1. The CDR3 length is 15 residues. The germline V gene encodes CDR1 SGHNT and CDR2 YYREEE (reference sequence). Trimming cost V 4 bases and J 3 bases; bases outside gene matches: 9. The CDR3 region has the DNA TGTGCCAGCAGCCCCGAGGGCAGGGGGCACTACGAGCAGTACTTC. The encoded protein is CASSPEGRGHYEQYF.

The chain combines TRBV18 with TRBJ2-7; TRBD1 matches 7 bases. Unmatched junction bases numbered 7, after V lost 3 bases and J lost 2 bases. CDR3 size: 15 residues. Looked up from germline, CDR1 is KGHSH and CDR2 is LQKENI. The CDR3 protein is CASSPTQGTTYEQYF. CDR3 nucleotide sequence: TGTGCCAGCTCACCTACACAGGGGACGACCTACGAGCAGTACTTC. The entire variable domain, with the rest obtained from reference TRBV18 and TRBJ2-7, is as follows: NAGVMQNPRHLVRRRGQEARLRCSPMKGHSHVYWYRQLPEEGLKFMVYLQKENIIDESGMPKERFSAEFPKEGPSILRIQQVVRGDSAAYFCASSPTQGTTYEQYFGPGTRLTVT.

The chain is built from TRBV11-3 and TRBJ1-2; 9 bases agree with TRBD1. The CDR3 is made up of 15 amino acids. The J segment lost 6 bases and the V segment lost 6 bases, leaving 11 bases of the junction unmatched. From germline, CDR1 is SGHNT and CDR2 YENEEA. This CDR3 is CASRAGTGTPHGYTF. The CDR3 DNA follows: TGTGCCAGCAGGGCCGGGACAGGGACTCCCCATGGCTACACCTTC.

V is TRBV7-9 and J is TRBJ2-5; 10 nucleotides match TRBD2. Trimming took 5 bases from V and 2 from J; bases not matched to a gene: 8. CDR1 and CDR2 (germline): SEHNR, FQNEAQ (reference sequence). The CDR3 is made up of 16 amino acids. The chain's CDR3 is CASSPHSGGQQETQYF. The CDR3, as DNA: TGTGCCAGCAGCCCCCATAGCGGGGGGCAGCAAGAGACCCAGTACTTC.

The chain couples TRBV10-3 to TRBJ2-1; D gene ambiguous. The CDR3 contains 12 residues. V was pared by 2 bases and J by 7 bases, with 6 bases between. Germline V gives CDR1 ENHRY, CDR2 SYGVKD. Here the CDR3 DNA reads TGTGCCATCAGTGAGGGGCGAAATGAGCAGTTCTTC. This gives the protein CAISEGRNEQFF.

The CDR3 coding sequence is TGCGCCAGCAGCGTACAAGGGACTAGCGGAGTCACCGGGGAGCTGTTTTTT. Residues: CASSVQGTSGVTGELFF. J is TRBJ2-2 and V is TRBV5-1; 11 nucleotides agree with TRBD2. The CDR3 runs to 17 residues. After removal of 4 bases from V and 4 bases from J, the junction contained 9 bases not matched to a gene. The germline V gene encodes CDR1 SGHRS and CDR2 YFSETQ.

The V and J genes are TRBV28 and TRBJ2-7; TRBD1 might be the D (6 bases). Per germline, CDR1 MDHEN and CDR2 SYDVKM. Between the trimmed V and J ends, which lost 6 bases and 7 bases, there was a span of 19 bases. The CDR3 consists of 14 residues. The CDR3 sequence is CASSKPGQQGEQYF. The CDR3 region has the DNA TGTGCCAGCAGCAAGCCGGGACAACAAGGGGAGCAGTACTTC.

The chain combines TRBV9 with TRBJ2-7; weak D call: TRBD1 (6 bases). Germline V gives CDR1 SGDLS, CDR2 YYNGEE. V was cut by 3 bases and J by 6 bases, with 19 bases left in between. CDR3 size: 15 residues. For the CDR3, the DNA is TGTGCCAGCAGCGCAGGGGATGCAGGGTGGCCCGAGCAGTACTTC. Residues: CASSAGDAGWPEQYF.

A few counts support this clone. Compared with germline, one end of the junction differs, possibly owing to a read error. The rearrangement links TRBV9 to TRBJ1-2, with a weak D call TRBD1 (5 bases). Germline lookup yields CDR1 SGDLS and CDR2 YYNGEE. The CDR3 runs to 14 residues. The CDR3 loop reads CASSVLGDLGDLAF. The CDR3 DNA sequence: TGTGCCAGCAGCGTACTTGGTGACCTTGGGGACTTGGCCTTC. Drawing the rest from reference TRBV9 and TRBJ1-2, the complete variable domain is DSGVTQTPKHLITATGQRVTLRCSPRSGDLSVYWYQQSLDQGLQFLIQYYNGEERAKGNILERFSAQQFPDLHSELNLSSLELGDSALYFCASSVLGDLGDLAFGSGTRLTVV.

The chain employs TRBV18 and TRBJ2-3, with TRBD2 matching 7 bases. The length of the CDR3 is 15 residues. J gave up 0 bases and V 1 base, and 1 base lay outside the gene matches. Germline-derived CDR1 and CDR2 are KGHSH and LQKENI. This CDR3 reads CASSPRRESTDTQYF. CDR3 coding DNA: TGTGCCAGCTCACCACGGCGGGAGAGCACAGATACGCAGTATTTT.

The chain is built from TRBV28 and TRBJ2-7, with D perhaps matching TRBD2 (6 bases). V was cut by 4 bases and J by 4 bases, with 23 bases left in between. The CDR3 contains 17 residues. CDR1 MDHEN and CDR2 SYDVKM come from the germline V gene. CDR3 residues: CASSSEASSAYRYEQYF. CDR3 sequence (DNA): TGTGCCAGCAGTTCGGAGGCCTCTAGCGCCTACCGGTACGAGCAGTACTTC.

This rearrangement joins TRBV4-1 to TRBJ2-5, with 9 bases matching TRBD1. CDR1 MGHRA and CDR2 YSYEKL come from the germline V gene. The V gene end was trimmed by 0 bases and the J gene end by 5 bases; junction bases not matched to a gene: 13. This CDR3 is built from 18 residues. DNA for the CDR3: TGCGCCAGCAGCCAAGACTCGACAGGGGGGGGATTAGGGGAGACCCAGTACTTC. As protein: CASSQDSTGGGLGETQYF.

The CDR3: CASSLAASGNTGELFF. CDR3 sequence (DNA): TGTGCCAGCAGCTTAGCGGCTAGCGGGAACACCGGGGAGCTGTTTTTT. The chain combines TRBV7-2 with TRBJ2-2, with 7 bases matching TRBD2. The V gene's germline CDR1 is SGHTA and CDR2 FQGNSA. The CDR3 runs to 16 residues. Trimming at V came to 0 bases and at J to 1 base, leaving 2 bases not matched to a gene. The full variable domain, with the rest looked up from reference TRBV7-2 and TRBJ2-2, is GAGVSQSPSNKVTEKGKDVELRCDPISGHTALYWYRQSLGQGLEFLIYFQGNSAPDKSGLPSDRFSAERTGGSVSTLTIQRTQQEDSAVYLCASSLAASGNTGELFFGEGSRLTVL.

The chain uses TRBV9 and TRBJ2-5, with 9 bases identical to TRBD2. V was pared by 0 bases and J by 2 bases, with 5 bases of the junction left unmatched. The length of the CDR3 is 16 residues. Germline values: CDR1 SGDLS, CDR2 YYNGEE. CDR3 coding DNA: TGTGCCAGCAGCGTAGAGGAGCTAGCGGGGCAAGAGACCCAGTACTTC. Translating gives CASSVEELAGQETQYF.

The chain joins TRBV6-1 to TRBJ2-7; 7 nucleotides match TRBD2. Germline assignment: CDR1 MNHNS and CDR2 SASEGT. Losses at the gene ends were 2 bases for V and 2 bases for J; bases not matched to a gene: 3. This CDR3 contains 14 residues. The CDR3 sequence is CASSELADPYEQYF. The CDR3 DNA reads TGTGCCAGCAGTGAACTAGCGGACCCCTACGAGCAGTACTTC.